This paragraph reports one T cell receptor (beta chain). The antigen remains undetermined. The CDR3 totals 16 residues. V was pared by 4 bases and J by 0 bases, with 6 bases of the junction left unmatched. Germline V gives CDR1 MNHEY, CDR2 SVGAGI. This entry belongs to a study of shared clonotypes between healthy human individuals. Study as a whole: Aged 18 to 49, the donors were a couple of women and a few men. Per donor, three plates held CD4 naive cells, three held CD4 memory, two held CD8 naive and one held CD8 memory. Study-wide results and caveats: Four donors had about 5% of their naive CD4 clonotypes in common.

Assay used: immunoSEQ multiplex PCR; TCRdb lists only in-frame clones, some missing. The sample lists around 1,000,000 clones; approximately 75% were seen once. The receptor's source is a man between 18 and 35 years old in good health. Some clones in this sample may be carry-over from other donors' samples. The chain couples TRBV6-5 to TRBJ2-1; 7 bases are shared with TRBD2. The material sequenced was memory CD4+ T cells from PBMCs. Subset denoted: CD45RA-negative fraction. The CDR3 sequence: CASSSVAGGSYNEQFF. The CDR3 nucleotides are TGTGCCAGCAGTTCCGTAGCGGGTGGCTCCTACAATGAGCAGTTCTTC.